What follows are 9 T cell receptor beta chains derived from one specimen sequenced in a study of shared clonotypes between healthy human individuals. The table came from immunoSEQ multiplex PCR; TCRdb's copy has only in-frame clones and leaves some out. The top ten hold about 0.13% of the sample, which has 2 million or so clones, 85% to 95% seen once. Sequencing used naive CD4+ T cells sorted from blood. The subset here: CD45RA+ positively selected. These receptors were taken from a man between 18 and 35 years old in good health.

The V gene is TRBV28, the J gene TRBJ2-6, with TRBD1 matching 10 bases. After removal of 5 bases from V and 12 bases from J, the junction contained 13 bases not matched to a gene. CDR3 length: 16 residues. CDR1 MDHEN and CDR2 SYDVKM come from the germline V gene. The DNA for the CDR3 is TGTGCCAGCAGTCTCCTCCCGGGACAGGGGATTAGCGTCCTGACTTTC. The encoded protein is CASSLLPGQGISVLTF.

This chain joins TRBV6-5 and TRBJ2-1; D is unclear. Per germline, CDR1 MNHEY and CDR2 SVGAGI. The CDR3 loop spans 13 amino acids. Trimming took off 2 bases at V and 8 bases at J, with 10 bases between the two ends. The CDR3 sequence is CASSYLGRDEQFF. CDR3 coding DNA: TGTGCCAGCAGTTACCTTGGAAGGGATGAGCAGTTCTTC.

The sample holds one count of this clone. The chain has TRBV25-1 and TRBJ2-3; no reliable D call. The V gene lost 2 bases and the J gene lost 1 base, with 16 bases spanning the gap. The CDR3 consists of 17 residues. CDR1 and CDR2 (germline): MGHDK, SYGVNS. The CDR3 region is CASSERRAPSGTDTQYF. CDR3 bases: TGTGCCAGCAGTGAACGTAGGGCCCCAAGCGGCACAGATACGCAGTATTTT.

V and J are TRBV30 and TRBJ1-6; possibly TRBD1 for D (5 bases). CDR1 is GTSNPN and CDR2 is SVGIG in the germline V gene (reference sequence). With 4 bases removed from V and 9 bases from J, the gap between germline ends came to 13 bases. This CDR3 is 13 amino acids long. The CDR3 nucleotides read TGTGCCTGGAAACCCAGGGTCGGTTCACCCCTCCACTTT. Its translation is CAWKPRVGSPLHF.

The V and J genes are TRBV5-6 and TRBJ2-5; D remains ambiguous. Germline loops: CDR1 SGHDT, CDR2 YYEEEE. This CDR3 comprises 14 residues. Deletions cut 3 bases from V and 2 bases from J, with 11 bases between. The CDR3 reads CASSWYGQQETQYF. CDR3 bases: TGTGCCAGCAGCTGGTACGGGCAGCAAGAGACCCAGTACTTC.

In this sample, this clone turned up once. The rearrangement links TRBV12-2 to TRBJ1-4. TRBV12-2 is listed as a pseudogene. This CDR3 is built from 17 residues. CDR3 sequence: CASRLAGSGIINEKLFF. CDR3 bases: TGTGCAAGTCGCTTAGCTGGGTCCGGGATTATTAATGAAAAACTGTTTTTT.

This chain joins TRBV4-3 and TRBJ1-5; no clear D gene. V lost 0 bases to trimming and J lost 5 bases, with 20 bases between them. Germline assignment: CDR1 LGHNA and CDR2 YSLEER. CDR3 size: 18 residues. CDR3 sequence reads: CASSQEKFGFTAYQPQHF. CDR3 DNA: TGCGCCAGCAGCCAAGAAAAGTTCGGGTTCACAGCGTATCAGCCCCAGCATTTT.

V usage is TRBV28 and J usage is TRBJ2-7; 12 bases map to TRBD1. Germline assignment: CDR1 MDHEN and CDR2 SYDVKM. There are 13 residues in the CDR3. After removal of 4 bases from V and 6 bases from J, the junction contained 1 base not matched to a gene. DNA for the CDR3: TGTGCCAGCAGTTCGGGACAGGGGGCCGAGCAGTACTTC. Its protein product is CASSSGQGAEQYF.

The chain joins TRBV5-1 to TRBJ2-7, with unresolved D. The CDR3 totals 13 residues. V was clipped by 6 bases and J by 1 base, with 11 bases between them. Per germline, CDR1 SGHRS and CDR2 YFSETQ. The CDR3 region is CASTQDPSYEQYF. CDR3 sequence (DNA): TGCGCCAGCACCCAGGACCCGTCCTACGAGCAGTACTTC.